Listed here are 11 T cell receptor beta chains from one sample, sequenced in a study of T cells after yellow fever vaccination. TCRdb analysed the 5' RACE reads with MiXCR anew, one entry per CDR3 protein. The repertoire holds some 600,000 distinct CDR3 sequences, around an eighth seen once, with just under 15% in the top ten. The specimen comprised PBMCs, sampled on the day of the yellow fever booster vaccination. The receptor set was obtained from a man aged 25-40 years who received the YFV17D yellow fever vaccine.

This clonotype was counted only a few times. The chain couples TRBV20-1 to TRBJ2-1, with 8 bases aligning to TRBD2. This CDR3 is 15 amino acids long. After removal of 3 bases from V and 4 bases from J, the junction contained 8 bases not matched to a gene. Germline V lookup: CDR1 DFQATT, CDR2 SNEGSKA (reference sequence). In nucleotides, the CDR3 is TGCAGTGCTAGGACGGACGGGAGGGCATACAATGAGCAGTTCTTC. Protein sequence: CSARTDGRAYNEQFF.

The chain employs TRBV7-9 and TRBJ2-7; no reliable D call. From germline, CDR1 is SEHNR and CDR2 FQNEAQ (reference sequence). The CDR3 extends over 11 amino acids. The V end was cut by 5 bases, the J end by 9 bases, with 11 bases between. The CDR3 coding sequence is TGTGCCAGCAGCCTAGGACCGTCGCAGTACTTC. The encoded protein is CASSLGPSQYF. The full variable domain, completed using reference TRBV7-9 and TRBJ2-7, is DTGVSQNPRHKITKRGQNVTFRCDPISEHNRLYWYRQTLGQGPEFLTYFQNEAQLEKSRLLSDRFSAERPKGSFSTLEIQRTEQGDSAMYLCASSLGPSQYFGPGTRLTVT.

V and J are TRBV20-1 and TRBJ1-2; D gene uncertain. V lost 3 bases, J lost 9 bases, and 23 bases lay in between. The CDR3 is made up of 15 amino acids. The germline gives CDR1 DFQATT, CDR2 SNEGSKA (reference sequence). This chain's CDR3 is CSASPPDSGFRRYTF. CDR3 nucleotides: TGCAGTGCTAGCCCCCCTGATTCAGGCTTCCGACGCTACACCTTC.

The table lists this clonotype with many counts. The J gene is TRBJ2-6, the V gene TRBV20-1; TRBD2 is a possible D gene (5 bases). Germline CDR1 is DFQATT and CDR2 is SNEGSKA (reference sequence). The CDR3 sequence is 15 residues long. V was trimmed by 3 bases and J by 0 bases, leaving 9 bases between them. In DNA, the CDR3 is TGCAGTGCTAGCCTAGGGAGCTCTGGGGCCAACGTCCTGACTTTC. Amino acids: CSASLGSSGANVLTF.

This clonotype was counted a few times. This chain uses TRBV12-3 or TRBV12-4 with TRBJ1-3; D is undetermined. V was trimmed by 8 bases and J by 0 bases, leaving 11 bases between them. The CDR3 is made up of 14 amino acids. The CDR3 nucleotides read TGTGCCAGCGACGGCCGATCCTCTGGAAACACCATATATTTT. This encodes CASDGRSSGNTIYF.

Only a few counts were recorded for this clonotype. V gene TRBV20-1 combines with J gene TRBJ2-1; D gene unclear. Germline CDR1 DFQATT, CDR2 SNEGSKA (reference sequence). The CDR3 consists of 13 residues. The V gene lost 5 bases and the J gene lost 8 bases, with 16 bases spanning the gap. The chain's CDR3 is CSAPSLGAYEQFF. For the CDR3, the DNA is TGCAGTGCTCCCTCCCTAGGTGCCTATGAGCAGTTCTTC.

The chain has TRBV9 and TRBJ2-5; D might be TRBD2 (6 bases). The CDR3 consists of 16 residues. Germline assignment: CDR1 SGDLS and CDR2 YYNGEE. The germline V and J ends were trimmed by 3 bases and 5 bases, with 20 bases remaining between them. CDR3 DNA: TGTGCCAGCAGCGCCACCATGTTGGAGGGCCAGGAGACCCAGTACTTC. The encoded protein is CASSATMLEGQETQYF.

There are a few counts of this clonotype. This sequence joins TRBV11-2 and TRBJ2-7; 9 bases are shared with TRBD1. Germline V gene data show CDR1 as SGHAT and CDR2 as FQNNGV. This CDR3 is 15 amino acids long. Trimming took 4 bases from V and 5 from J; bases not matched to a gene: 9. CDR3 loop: CASSSRQGVFHEQYF. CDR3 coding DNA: TGTGCCAGCAGCTCGCGACAGGGGGTCTTCCACGAGCAGTACTTC. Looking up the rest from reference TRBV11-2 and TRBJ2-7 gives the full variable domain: EAGVAQSPRYKIIEKRQSVAFWCNPISGHATLYWYQQILGQGPKLLIQFQNNGVVDDSQLPKDRFSAERLKGVDSTLKIQPAKLEDSAVYLCASSSRQGVFHEQYFGPGTRLTVT.

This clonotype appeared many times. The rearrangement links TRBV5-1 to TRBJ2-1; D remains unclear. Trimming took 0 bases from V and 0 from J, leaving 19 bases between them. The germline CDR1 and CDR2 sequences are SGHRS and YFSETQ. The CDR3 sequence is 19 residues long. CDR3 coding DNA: TGCGCCAGCAGCTTGGATGGGTTATTTGTGCCTAGCTCCTACAATGAGCAGTTCTTC. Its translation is CASSLDGLFVPSSYNEQFF.

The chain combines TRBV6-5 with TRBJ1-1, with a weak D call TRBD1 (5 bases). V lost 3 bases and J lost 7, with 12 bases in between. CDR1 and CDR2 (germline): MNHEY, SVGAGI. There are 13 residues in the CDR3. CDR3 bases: TGTGCCAGCAGTTATACACCAGGGCTTGAAGCTTTCTTT. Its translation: CASSYTPGLEAFF.

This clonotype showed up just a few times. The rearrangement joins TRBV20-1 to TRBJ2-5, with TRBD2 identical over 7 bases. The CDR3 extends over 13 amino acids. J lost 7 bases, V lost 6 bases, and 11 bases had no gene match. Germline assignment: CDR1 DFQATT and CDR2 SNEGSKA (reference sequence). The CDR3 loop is CSAISGSTGTQYF. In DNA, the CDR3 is TGCAGTGCGATTAGCGGGTCCACTGGGACCCAGTACTTC.